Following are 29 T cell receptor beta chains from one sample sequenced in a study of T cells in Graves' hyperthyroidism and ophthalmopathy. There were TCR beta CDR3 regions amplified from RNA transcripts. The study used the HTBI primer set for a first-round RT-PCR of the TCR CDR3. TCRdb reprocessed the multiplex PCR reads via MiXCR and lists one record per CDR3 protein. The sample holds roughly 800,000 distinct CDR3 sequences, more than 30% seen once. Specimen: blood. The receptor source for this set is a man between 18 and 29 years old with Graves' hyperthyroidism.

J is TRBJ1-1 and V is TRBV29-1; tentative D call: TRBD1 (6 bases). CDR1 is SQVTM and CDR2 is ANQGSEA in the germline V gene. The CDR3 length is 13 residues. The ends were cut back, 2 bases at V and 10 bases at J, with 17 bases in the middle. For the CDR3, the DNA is TGCAGCGTTGAACGGAGGGCAGGGGACGCAGCTTTCTTT. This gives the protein CSVERRAGDAAFF.

In DNA, the CDR3 is TGTGCCACCTCAGCGGACACCGGGGAGCTGTTTTTT. Translation: CATSADTGELFF. V gene TRBV24-1 combines with J gene TRBJ2-2; weak D call: TRBD2 (5 bases). V was cut by 9 bases and J by 3 bases, with 7 bases left in between. The length of the CDR3 is 12 residues. The germline CDR1 and CDR2 sequences are KGHDR and SFDVKD.

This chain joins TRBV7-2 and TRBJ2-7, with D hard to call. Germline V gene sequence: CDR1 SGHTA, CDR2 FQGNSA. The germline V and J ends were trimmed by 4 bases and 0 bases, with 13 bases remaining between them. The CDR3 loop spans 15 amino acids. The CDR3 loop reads CASSSIGMVSYEQYF. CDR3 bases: TGTGCCAGCAGCTCTATAGGAATGGTCTCCTACGAGCAGTACTTC.

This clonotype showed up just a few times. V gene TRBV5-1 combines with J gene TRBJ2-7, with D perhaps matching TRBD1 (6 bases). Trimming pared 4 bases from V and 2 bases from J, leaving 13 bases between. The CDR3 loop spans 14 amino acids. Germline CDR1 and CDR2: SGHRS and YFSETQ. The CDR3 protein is CASSDRDIPYEQYF. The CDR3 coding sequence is TGCGCCAGCAGCGACCGGGACATCCCCTACGAGCAGTACTTC.

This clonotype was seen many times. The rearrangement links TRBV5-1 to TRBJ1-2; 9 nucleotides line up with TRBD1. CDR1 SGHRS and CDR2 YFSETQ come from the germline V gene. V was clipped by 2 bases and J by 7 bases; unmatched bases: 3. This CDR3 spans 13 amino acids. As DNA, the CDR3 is TGCGCCAGCAGCTTACAGGGGGCGGTTGGCTACACCTTC. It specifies CASSLQGAVGYTF.

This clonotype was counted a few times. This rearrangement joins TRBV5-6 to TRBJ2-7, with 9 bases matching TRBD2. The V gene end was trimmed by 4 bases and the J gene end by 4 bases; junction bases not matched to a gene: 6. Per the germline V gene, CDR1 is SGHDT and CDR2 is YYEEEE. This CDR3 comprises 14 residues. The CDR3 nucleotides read TGTGCCAGCAGCGTGGGGACTAGCAGGTACGAGCAGTACTTC. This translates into CASSVGTSRYEQYF.

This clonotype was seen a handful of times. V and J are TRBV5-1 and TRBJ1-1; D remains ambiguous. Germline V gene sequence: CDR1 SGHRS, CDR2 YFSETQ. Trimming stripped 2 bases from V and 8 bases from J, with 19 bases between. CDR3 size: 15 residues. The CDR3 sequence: CASSLNPGPGIEAFF. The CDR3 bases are TGCGCCAGCAGCTTAAACCCGGGTCCCGGTATAGAAGCTTTCTTT. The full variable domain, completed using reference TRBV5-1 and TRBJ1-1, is KAGVTQTPRYLIKTRGQQVTLSCSPISGHRSVSWYQQTPGQGLQFLFEYFSETQRNKGNFPGRFSGRQFSNSRSEMNVSTLELGDSALYLCASSLNPGPGIEAFFGQGTRLTVV.

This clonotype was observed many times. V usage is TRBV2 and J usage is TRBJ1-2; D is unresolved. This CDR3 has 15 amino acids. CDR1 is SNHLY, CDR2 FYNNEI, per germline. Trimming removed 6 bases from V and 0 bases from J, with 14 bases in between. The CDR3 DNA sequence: TGTGCCAGCAGCCACCCGGAAGGCACTAACTATGGCTACACCTTC. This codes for CASSHPEGTNYGYTF.

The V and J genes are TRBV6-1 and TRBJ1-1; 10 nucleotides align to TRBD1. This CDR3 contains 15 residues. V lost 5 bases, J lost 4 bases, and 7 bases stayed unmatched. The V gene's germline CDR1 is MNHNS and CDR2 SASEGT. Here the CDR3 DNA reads TGTGCCAGCAGTCAAGGACAGGGGGTAATCACTGAAGCTTTCTTT. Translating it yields CASSQGQGVITEAFF.

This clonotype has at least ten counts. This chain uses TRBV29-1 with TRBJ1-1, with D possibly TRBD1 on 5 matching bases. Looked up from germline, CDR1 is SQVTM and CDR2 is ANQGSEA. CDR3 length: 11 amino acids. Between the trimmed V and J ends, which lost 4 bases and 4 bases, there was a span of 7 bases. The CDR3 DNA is TGCAGCGTTGCCGGGACCACTGAAGCTTTCTTT. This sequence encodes CSVAGTTEAFF.

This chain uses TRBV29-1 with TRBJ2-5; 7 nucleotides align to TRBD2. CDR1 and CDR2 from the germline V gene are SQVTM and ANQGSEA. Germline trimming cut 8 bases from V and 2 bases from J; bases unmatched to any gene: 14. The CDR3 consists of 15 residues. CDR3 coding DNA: TGCAGCTTGGGCCAGGCGTGGGAGGGACAAGAGACCCAGTACTTC. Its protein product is CSLGQAWEGQETQYF.

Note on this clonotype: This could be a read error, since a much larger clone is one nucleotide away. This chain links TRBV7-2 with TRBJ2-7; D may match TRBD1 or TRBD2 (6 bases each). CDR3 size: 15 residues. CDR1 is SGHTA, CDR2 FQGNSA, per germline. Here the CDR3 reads CASSQAGRGSYEQCF. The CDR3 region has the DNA TGTGCCAGCAGTCAAGCGGGCAGGGGTTCCTACGAGCAGTGCTTC. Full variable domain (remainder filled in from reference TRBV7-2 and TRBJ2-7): GAGVSQSPSNKVTEKGKDVELRCDPISGHTALYWYRQSLGQGLEFLIYFQGNSAPDKSGLPSDRFSAERTGGSVSTLTIQRTQQEDSAVYLCASSQAGRGSYEQCFGPGTRLTVT.

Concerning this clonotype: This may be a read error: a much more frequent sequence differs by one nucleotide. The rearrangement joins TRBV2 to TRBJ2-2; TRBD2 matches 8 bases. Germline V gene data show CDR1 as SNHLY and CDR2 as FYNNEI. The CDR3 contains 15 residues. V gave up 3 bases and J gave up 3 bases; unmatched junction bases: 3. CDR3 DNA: TGTGCCAGCAGTGATGCGGGGGGCGACACCGGGGAGCTGTTTTTT. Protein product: CASSDAGGDTGELFF.

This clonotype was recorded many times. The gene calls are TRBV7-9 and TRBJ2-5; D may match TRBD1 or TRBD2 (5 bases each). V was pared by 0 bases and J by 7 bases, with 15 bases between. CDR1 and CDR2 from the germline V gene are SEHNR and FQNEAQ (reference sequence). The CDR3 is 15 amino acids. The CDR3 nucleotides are TGTGCCAGCAGCTTAGCGGGTGGGGGTACCGTGACCCAGTACTTC. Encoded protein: CASSLAGGGTVTQYF.

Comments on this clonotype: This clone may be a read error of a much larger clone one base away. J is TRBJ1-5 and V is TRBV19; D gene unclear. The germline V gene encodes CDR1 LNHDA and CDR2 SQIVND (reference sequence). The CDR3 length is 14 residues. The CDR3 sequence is CASSIVAGNQPRHF. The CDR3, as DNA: TGTGCCAGTAGTATAGTGGCGGGAAATCAGCCCCGGCATTTT. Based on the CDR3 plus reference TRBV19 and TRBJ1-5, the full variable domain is DGGITQSPKYLFRKEGQNVTLSCEQNLNHDAMYWYRQDPGQGLRLIYYSQIVNDFQKGDIAEGYSVSREKKESFPLTVTSAQKNPTAFYLCASSIVAGNQPRHFGDGTRLSIL.

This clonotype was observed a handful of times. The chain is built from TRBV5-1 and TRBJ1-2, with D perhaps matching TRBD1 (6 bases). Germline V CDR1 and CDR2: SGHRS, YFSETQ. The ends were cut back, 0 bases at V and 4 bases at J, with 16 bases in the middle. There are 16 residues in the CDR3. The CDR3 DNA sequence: TGCGCCAGCAGCTTGGGGGTCCGGACAGACAGCTATGGCTACACCTTC. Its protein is CASSLGVRTDSYGYTF.

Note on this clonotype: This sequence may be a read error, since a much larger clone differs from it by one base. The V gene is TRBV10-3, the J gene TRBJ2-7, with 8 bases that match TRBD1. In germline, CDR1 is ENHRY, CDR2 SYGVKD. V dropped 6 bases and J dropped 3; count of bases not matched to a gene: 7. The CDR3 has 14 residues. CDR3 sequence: CAIRPQGVDYEQYF. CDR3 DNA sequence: TGTGCCATCAGACCACAGGGGGTAGACTACGAGCAGTACTTC.

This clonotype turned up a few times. The CDR3 loop reads CASSFYSRNSPLHF. The CDR3 coding sequence is TGTGCCAGCAGCTTTTACAGCAGAAATTCACCCCTCCACTTT. This chain links TRBV5-8 with TRBJ1-6, with D hard to call. The germline CDR1 and CDR2 sequences are SGHTS and YDEGEE. V dropped 2 bases and J dropped 7 bases, with 10 bases sitting between them. CDR3 length equals 14 residues.

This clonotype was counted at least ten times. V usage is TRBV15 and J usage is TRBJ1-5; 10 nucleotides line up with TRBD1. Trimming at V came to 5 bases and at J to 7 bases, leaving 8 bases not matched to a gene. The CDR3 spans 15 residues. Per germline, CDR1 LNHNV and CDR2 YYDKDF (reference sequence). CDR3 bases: TGTGCCACCAGCGTTGGGACAGGGGTTGGCCAGCCCCAGCATTTT. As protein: CATSVGTGVGQPQHF.

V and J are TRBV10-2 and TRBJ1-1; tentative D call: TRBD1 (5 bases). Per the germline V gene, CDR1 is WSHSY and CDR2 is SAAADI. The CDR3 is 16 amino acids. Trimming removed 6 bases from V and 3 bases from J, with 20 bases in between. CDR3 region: CASRGNERGSYTEAFF. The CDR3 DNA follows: TGCGCCAGCAGGGGGAACGAGAGGGGCAGTTACACTGAAGCTTTCTTT.

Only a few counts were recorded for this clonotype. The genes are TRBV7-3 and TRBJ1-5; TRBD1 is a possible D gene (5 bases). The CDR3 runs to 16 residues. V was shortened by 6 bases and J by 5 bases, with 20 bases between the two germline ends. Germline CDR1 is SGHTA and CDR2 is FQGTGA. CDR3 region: CASSPAGTAVHQPQHF. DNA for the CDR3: TGTGCCAGCAGTCCAGCGGGGACCGCTGTTCATCAGCCCCAGCATTTT.

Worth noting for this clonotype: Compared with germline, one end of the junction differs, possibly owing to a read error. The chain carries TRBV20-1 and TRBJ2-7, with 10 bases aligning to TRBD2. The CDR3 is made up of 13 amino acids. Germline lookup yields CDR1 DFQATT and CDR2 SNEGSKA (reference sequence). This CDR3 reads CASGLADSYEQYF. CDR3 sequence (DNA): TGTGCCAGTGGACTAGCGGATTCCTACGAGCAGTACTTC.

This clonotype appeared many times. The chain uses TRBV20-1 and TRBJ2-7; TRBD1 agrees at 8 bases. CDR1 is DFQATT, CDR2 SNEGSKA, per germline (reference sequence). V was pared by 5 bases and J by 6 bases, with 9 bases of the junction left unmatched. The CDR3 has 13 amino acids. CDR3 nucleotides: TGCAGTGCTTCAGGGGGCAAGTGGGGCGAGCAGTACTTC. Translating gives CSASGGKWGEQYF.

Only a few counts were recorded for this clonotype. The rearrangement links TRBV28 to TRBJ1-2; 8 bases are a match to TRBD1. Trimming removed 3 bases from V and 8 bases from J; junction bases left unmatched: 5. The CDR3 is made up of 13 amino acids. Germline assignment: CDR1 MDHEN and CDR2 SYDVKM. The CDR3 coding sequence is TGTGCCAGCAGTTTTACGGACAGGGCCGGCTACACCTTC. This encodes CASSFTDRAGYTF.

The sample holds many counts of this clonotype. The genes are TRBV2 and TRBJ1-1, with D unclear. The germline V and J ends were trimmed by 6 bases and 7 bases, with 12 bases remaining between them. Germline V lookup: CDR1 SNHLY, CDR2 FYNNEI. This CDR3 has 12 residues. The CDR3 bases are TGTGCCAGCAGGGCCCCGGGGAGTGAAGCTTTCTTT. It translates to CASRAPGSEAFF.

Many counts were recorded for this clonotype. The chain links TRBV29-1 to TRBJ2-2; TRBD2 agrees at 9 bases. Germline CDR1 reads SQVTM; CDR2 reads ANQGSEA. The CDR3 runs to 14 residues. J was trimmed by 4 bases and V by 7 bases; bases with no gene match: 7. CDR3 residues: CSGISGGSTGELFF. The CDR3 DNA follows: TGCAGCGGAATTAGCGGGGGAAGCACCGGGGAGCTGTTTTTT.

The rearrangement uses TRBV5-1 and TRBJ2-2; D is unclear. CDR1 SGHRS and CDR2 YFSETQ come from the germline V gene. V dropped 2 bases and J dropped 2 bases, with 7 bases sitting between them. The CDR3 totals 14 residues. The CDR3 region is CASSFTSNTGELFF. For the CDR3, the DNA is TGCGCCAGCAGCTTCACTTCCAACACCGGGGAGCTGTTTTTT.

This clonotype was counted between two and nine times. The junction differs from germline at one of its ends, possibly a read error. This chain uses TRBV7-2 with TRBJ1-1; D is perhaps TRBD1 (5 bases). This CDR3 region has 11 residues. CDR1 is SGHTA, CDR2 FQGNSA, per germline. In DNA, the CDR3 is TGTGCCAGCAGTGATATGGGGGAACACGCGTTT. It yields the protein CASSDMGEHAF.

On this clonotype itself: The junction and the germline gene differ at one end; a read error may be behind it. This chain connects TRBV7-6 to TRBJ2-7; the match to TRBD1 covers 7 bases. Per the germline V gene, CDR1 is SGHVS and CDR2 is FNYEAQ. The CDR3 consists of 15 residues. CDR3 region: CASSLGGLAPYEQYF. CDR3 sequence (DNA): TGTGCCAGCAGTTTAGGGGGCCTGGCTCCCTACGAGCAGTACTTC.